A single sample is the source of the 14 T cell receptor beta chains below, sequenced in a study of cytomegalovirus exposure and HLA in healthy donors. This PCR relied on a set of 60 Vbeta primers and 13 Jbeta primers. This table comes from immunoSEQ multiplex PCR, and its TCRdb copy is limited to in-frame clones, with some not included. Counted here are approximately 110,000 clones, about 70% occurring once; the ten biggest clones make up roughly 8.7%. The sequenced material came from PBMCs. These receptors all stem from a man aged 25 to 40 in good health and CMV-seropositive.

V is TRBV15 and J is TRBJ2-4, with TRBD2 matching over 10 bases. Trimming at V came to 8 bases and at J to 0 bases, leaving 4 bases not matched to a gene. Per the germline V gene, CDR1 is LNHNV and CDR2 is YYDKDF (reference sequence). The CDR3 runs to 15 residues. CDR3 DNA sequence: TGTGCCACCTCAGCGGGAGGGCCAGCCAAAAACATTCAGTACTTC. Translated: CATSAGGPAKNIQYF.

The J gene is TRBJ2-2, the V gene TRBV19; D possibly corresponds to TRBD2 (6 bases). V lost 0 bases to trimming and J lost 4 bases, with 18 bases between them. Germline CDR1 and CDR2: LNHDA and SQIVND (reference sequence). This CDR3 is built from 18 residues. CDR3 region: CASSIDPTALEGTGELFF. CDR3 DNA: TGTGCCAGTAGTATAGATCCGACAGCCTTGGAGGGCACCGGGGAGCTGTTTTTT.

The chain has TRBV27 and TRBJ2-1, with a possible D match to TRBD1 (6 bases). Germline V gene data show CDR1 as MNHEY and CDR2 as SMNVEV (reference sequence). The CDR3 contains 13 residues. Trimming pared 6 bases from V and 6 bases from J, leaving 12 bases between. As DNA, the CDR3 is TGTGCCAGCAGATCGGGACAAACCAATGAGCAGTTCTTC. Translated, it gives CASRSGQTNEQFF.

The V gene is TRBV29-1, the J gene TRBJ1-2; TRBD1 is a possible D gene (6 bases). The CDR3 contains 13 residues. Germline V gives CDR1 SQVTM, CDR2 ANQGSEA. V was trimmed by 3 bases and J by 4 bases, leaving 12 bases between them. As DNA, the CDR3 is TGCAGCGTTGACAGGGTGGGGGCCTATGGCTACACCTTC. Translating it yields CSVDRVGAYGYTF.

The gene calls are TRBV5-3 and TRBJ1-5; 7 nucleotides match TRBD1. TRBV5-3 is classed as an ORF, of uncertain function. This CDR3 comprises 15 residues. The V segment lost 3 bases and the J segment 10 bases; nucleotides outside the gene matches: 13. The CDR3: CARSWWDSGWGPQHF. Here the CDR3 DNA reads TGTGCCAGAAGCTGGTGGGACAGCGGTTGGGGCCCCCAGCATTTT.

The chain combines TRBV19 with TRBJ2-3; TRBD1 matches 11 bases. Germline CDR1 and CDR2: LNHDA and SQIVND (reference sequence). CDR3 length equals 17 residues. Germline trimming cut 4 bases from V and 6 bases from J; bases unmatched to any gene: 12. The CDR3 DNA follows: TGTGCCAGTAGTAGCCTCCCAGGGACAGGGGGTGTGGATACGCAGTATTTT. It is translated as CASSSLPGTGGVDTQYF.

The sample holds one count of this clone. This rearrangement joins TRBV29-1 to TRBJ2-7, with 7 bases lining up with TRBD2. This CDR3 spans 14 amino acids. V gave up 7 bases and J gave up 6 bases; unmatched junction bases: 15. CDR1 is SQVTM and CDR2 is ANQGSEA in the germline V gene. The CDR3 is CSDMGRRGGLEQYV. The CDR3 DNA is TGCAGCGACATGGGGCGTCGGGGAGGGCTCGAGCAGTACGTC.

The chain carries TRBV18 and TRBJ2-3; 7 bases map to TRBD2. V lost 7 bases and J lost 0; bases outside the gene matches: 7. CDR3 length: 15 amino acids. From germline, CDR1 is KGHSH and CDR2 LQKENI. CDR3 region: CASYRLATSTDTQYF. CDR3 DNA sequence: TGTGCCAGCTACCGACTAGCTACTAGCACAGATACGCAGTATTTT.

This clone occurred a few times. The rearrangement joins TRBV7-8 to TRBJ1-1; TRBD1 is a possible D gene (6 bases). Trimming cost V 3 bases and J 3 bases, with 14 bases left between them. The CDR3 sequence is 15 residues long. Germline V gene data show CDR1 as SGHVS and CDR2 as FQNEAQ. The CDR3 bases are TGTGCCAGCAGCTTTAGGGGGGAGGGAGACACTGAAGCTTTCTTT. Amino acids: CASSFRGEGDTEAFF.

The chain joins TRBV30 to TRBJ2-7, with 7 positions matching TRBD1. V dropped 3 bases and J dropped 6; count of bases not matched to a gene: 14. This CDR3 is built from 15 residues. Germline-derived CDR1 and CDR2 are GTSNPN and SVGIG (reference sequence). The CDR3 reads CAWSTPRQGRLEQYF. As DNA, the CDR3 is TGTGCCTGGAGCACCCCCAGACAGGGCCGCCTCGAGCAGTACTTC. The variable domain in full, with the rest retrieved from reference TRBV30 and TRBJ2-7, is SQTIHQWPATLVQPVGSPLSLECTVEGTSNPNLYWYRQAAGRGLQLLFYSVGIGQISSEVPQNLSASRPQDRQFILSSKKLLLSDSGFYLCAWSTPRQGRLEQYFGPGTRLTVT.

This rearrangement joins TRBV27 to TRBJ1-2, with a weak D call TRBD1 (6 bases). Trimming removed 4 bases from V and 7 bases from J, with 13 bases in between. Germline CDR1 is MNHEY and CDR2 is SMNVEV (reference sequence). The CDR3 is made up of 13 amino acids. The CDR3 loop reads CASSSYRVSGYTF. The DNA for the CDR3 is TGTGCCAGCAGTTCCTACAGGGTTTCTGGCTACACCTTC.

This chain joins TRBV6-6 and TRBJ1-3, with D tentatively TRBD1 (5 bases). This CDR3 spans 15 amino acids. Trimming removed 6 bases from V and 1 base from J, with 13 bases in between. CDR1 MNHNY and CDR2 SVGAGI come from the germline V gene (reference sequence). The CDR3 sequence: CASSPGGGSGNTIYF. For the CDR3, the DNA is TGTGCCAGCAGCCCCGGGGGGGGGTCTGGAAACACCATATATTTT.

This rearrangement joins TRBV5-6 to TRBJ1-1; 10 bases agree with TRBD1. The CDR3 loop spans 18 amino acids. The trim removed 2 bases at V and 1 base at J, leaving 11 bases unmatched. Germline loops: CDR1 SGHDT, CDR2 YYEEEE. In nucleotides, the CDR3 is TGTGCCAGCAGCTTAGGGACAGGGGTTTTTGCGGGGAACACTGAAGCTTTCTTT. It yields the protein CASSLGTGVFAGNTEAFF.

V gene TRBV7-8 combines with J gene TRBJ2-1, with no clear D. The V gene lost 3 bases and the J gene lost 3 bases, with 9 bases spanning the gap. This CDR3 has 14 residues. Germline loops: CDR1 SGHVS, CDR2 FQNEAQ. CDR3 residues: CASSFLEYYNEQFF. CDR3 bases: TGTGCCAGCAGCTTCCTAGAGTACTACAATGAGCAGTTCTTC.